This T cell receptor beta chain derives from a study of monozygotic twins with cystic fibrosis. Overall study context: Three micrograms of fragmented DNA underwent around 15 PCR cycles for library preparation.

The germline CDR1 and CDR2 sequences are LNHNV and YYDKDF (reference sequence). The CDR3 runs 14 residues. With 2 bases removed from V and 7 bases from J, the gap between germline ends came to 12 bases. The assay was immunoSEQ multiplex PCR, and TCRdb's table has in-frame clones only and misses some. Seen here are around 27,000 clones, roughly 96% observed once, and the top ten hold approximately 3%. Concerning this clone itself: Antigen: not known.

Study-wide points: Clonality was generally low (median about 0.0095), higher in the most severe patients. No link emerged between shared CDR3 counts and age, concordance or severity. Unrelated CF individuals shared fewer identical clonotypes than monozygotic CF twins.

This receptor was taken from a girl aged 2 to 9 with cystic fibrosis. V and J are TRBV15 and TRBJ1-5, with D maybe TRBD1 (6 bases). Specimen: blood. The CDR3 DNA is TGTGCCACCAGCAGAACTCAGGGGTACCAGCCCCAGCATTTT. The encoded protein is CATSRTQGYQPQHF. Full variable domain (missing parts from reference TRBV15 and TRBJ1-5): DAMVIQNPRYQVTQFGKPVTLSCSQTLNHNVMYWYQQKSSQAPKLLFHYYDKDFNNEADTPDNFQSRRPNTSFCFLDIRSPGLGDTAMYLCATSRTQGYQPQHFGDGTRLSIL.